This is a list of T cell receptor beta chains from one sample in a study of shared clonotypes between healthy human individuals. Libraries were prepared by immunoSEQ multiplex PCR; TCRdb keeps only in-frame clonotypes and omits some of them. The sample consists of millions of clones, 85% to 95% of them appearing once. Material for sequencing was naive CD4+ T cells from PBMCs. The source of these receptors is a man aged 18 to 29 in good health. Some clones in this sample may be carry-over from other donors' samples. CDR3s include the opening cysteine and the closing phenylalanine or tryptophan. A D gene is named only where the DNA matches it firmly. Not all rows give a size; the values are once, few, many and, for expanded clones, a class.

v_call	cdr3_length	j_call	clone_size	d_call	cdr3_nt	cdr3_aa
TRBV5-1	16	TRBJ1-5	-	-	TGCGCCAGCAGCTTGGATGGGCCAGGTAGCAATCAGCCCCAGCATTTT	CASSLDGPGSNQPQHF
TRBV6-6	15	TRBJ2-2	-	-	TGTGCCAGCAGTTACCTTTGGCAGAACACCGGGGAGCTGTTTTTT	CASSYLWQNTGELFF
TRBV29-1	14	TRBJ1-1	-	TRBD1	TGCAGCGGCACCGACAGGGATGCGATTCGGGAAGCTTTCTTT	CSGTDRDAIREAFF
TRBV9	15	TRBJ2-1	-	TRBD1	TGTGCCAGCAGCGCTACAGGGGCCTTTTACAATGAGCAGTTCTTC	CASSATGAFYNEQFF
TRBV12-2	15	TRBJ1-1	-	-	TGTGCAAGTCGCTTAGGGGGCGGAGGAAACACTGAAGCTTTCTTT	CASRLGGGGNTEAFF
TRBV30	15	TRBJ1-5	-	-	TGTGCCCCACCTGGGGGACTGGGGTTCAATCAGCCCCAGCATTTT	CAPPGGLGFNQPQHF
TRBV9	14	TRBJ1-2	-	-	TGTGCCAGCAGCGTATCCCGAGGGGCAGGGGGCTACACCTTC	CASSVSRGAGGYTF
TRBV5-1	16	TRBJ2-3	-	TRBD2	TGCGCCAGCAGCCACAGGACTAGCGGGACCACAGATACGCAGTATTTT	CASSHRTSGTTDTQYF
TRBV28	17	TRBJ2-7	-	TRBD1	TGTGCCAGCAGGCCCGGGACAAGGGGGCTTCTTATGTACGAGCAGTACTTC	CASRPGTRGLLMYEQYF
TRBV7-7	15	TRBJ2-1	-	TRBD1	TGTGCCAGCAGCTTAGGACAGGGCTGGGACAATGAGCAGTTCTTC	CASSLGQGWDNEQFF
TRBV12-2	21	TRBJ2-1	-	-	TGTGCAAGTCGCTTAGCGGACAGGGATTTACAGGCGGGAGCCCCCTACAATGAGCAGTTCTTC	CASRLADRDLQAGAPYNEQFF
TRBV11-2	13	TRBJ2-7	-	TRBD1	TGTGCCAGCAGCTTCGACAGGGCCTACGAGCAGTACTTC	CASSFDRAYEQYF
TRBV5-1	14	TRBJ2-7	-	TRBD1	TGCGCCAGCAGCTCCAGGACAGGCCGCTACGAGCAGTACTTC	CASSSRTGRYEQYF
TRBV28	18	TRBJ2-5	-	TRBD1	TGTGCCAGCAGTTCCGGGTCAGGGGGCTCAGCTACCCAAGAGACCCAGTACTTC	CASSSGSGGSATQETQYF
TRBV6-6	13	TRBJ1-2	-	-	TGTGCCAGCAGTTATAGGGACGGGCATGGCTACACCTTC	CASSYRDGHGYTF
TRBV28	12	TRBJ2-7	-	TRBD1	TGTGCCAGCAGTTTAGGGACAGGGGGCCTGTACTTC	CASSLGTGGLYF
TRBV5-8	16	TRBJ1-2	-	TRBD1	TGTGCCAGCATCCACCCCCCGGGACAGGGAGGCTATGGCTACACCTTC	CASIHPPGQGGYGYTF
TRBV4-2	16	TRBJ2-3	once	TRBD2	TGTGCCAGCAGCCAGCCGGGACTAGTTTCAACAGATACGCAGTATTTT	CASSQPGLVSTDTQYF
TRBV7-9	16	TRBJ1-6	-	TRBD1	TGTGCCAGCAGCTTACTGGACAGGGGTTTTGATTCACCCCTCCACTTT	CASSLLDRGFDSPLHF
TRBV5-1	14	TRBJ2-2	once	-	TGCGCCAGCAGGTGGCAGGGCGACACCGGGGAGCTGTTTTTT	CASRWQGDTGELFF
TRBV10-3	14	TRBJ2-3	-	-	TGTGCCATCAGTGAGTCTACTAGCACAGATACGCAGTATTTT	CAISESTSTDTQYF
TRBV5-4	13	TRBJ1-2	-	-	TGTGCCAGCAGCCCGCCAGGAACGAATGGCTACACCTTC	CASSPPGTNGYTF
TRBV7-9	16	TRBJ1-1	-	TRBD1	TGTGCCAGCAGTTCTTCTATTCGGACAGGGAACACTGAAGCTTTCTTT	CASSSSIRTGNTEAFF
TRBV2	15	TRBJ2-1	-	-	TGTGCCAGCACCTCCGGGACCCTCACCTACAATGAGCAGTTCTTC	CASTSGTLTYNEQFF
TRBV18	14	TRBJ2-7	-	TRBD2	TGTGCCAGCTCCCGAGCGGGAGGGAACTACGAGCAGTACTTC	CASSRAGGNYEQYF
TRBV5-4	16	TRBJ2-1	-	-	TGTGCCAGCAGCCCCCAGGCGCCTAGGAGTGGAAATGAGCAGTTCTTC	CASSPQAPRSGNEQFF
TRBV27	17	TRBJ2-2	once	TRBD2	TGTGCCAGCAGTTTATCGGGACTAGCGGGAGATATCGGGGAGCTGTTTTTT	CASSLSGLAGDIGELFF
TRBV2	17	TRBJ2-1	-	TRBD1	TGTGCCAGCAGTTCACAGGGGGCACGATACTCCTACAATGAGCAGTTCTTC	CASSSQGARYSYNEQFF
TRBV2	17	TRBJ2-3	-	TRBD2	TGTGCCAGCAGTGAACTCTGGCTAGCGGGAACCACAGATACGCAGTATTTT	CASSELWLAGTTDTQYF
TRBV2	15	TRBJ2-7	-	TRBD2	TGTGCCAGCAGCCTACGACTAGCGGTTTTCTACGAGCAGTACTTC	CASSLRLAVFYEQYF
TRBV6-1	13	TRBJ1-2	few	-	TGTGCCAGCAGCAGGACAGATAAGTATGGCTACACCTTC	CASSRTDKYGYTF
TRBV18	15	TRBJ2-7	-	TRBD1	TGTGCCAGCTCACCAGATCCAGGGGGTAGGTACGAGCAGTACTTC	CASSPDPGGRYEQYF
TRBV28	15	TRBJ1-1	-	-	TGTGCCAGCAGTCGCCAGGGATCCTTTAACACTGAAGCTTTCTTT	CASSRQGSFNTEAFF
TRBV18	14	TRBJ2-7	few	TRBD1	TGTGCCAGCTCACCCGGGACAGGGGACTACGAGCAGTACTTC	CASSPGTGDYEQYF
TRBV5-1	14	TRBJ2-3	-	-	TGCGCCAGCAGCTTGGAGCTACCCCCAGATACGCAGTATTTT	CASSLELPPDTQYF